The 16 T cell receptor beta chains in this list originate from one sample, sequenced in a study of cytomegalovirus exposure and HLA in healthy donors. Both 60 Vbeta primers and 13 Jbeta primers went into the PCR. Profiled with immunoSEQ multiplex PCR; TCRdb holds only in-frame clones, not every one. The sample consists of roughly 170,000 clones, 76% of them appearing once. The sequencing input was PBMCs. The source is a female donor in good health and CMV-seronegative.

This chain connects TRBV7-6 to TRBJ1-2; no definite D call. The germline V and J ends were trimmed by 1 base and 7 bases, with 22 bases remaining between them. The CDR3 has 17 amino acids. Germline V lookup: CDR1 SGHVS, CDR2 FNYEAQ. CDR3 sequence: CASSLVGPILKNRGYTF. The CDR3 region has the DNA TGTGCCAGCAGCTTAGTTGGGCCAATACTGAAGAACCGTGGCTACACCTTC.

The rearrangement links TRBV6-4 to TRBJ1-2; no clear D. From germline, CDR1 is MRHNA and CDR2 SNTAGT. V lost 0 bases and J lost 0, with 5 bases in between. The CDR3 covers 14 residues. Written as DNA, the CDR3 is TGTGCCAGCAGTGACTCGCGTTCTAACTATGGCTACACCTTC. Protein: CASSDSRSNYGYTF.

The chain uses TRBV2 and TRBJ2-7; TRBD1 is a possible D gene (7 bases). The germline CDR1 and CDR2 sequences are SNHLY and FYNNEI. V was cut by 8 bases and J by 6 bases, with 14 bases left in between. The CDR3 loop spans 12 amino acids. The CDR3 region is CASGSGGFEQYF. The CDR3 DNA follows: TGTGCCAGCGGTTCAGGGGGGTTCGAGCAGTACTTC.

The chain links TRBV7-9 to TRBJ2-5; 8 bases are a match to TRBD1. This CDR3 has 14 amino acids. Germline CDR1 reads SEHNR; CDR2 reads FQNEAQ (reference sequence). The junction had 7 bases not matched to a gene; V was cut back by 5 bases and J by 5 bases. The CDR3 DNA reads as TGTGCCAGCAGCCCTCGGACAGGGCGGGAGACCCAGTACTTC. Translation: CASSPRTGRETQYF.

Note on this clone: The junction does not match germline at one end; this may be a read error. The chain carries TRBV30 and TRBJ2-6; D may be TRBD1 (5 bases). This CDR3 comprises 14 residues. CDR1 and CDR2 (germline): GTSNPN, SVGIG (reference sequence). The CDR3 nucleotides read TGTGCCTCGACCCTGGGGTCTGGGGCCAACGGCCTGACTTTC. Its protein is CASTLGSGANGLTF.

This chain links TRBV19 with TRBJ2-4; possibly TRBD2 for D (5 bases). Trimming stripped 5 bases from V and 1 base from J, with 21 bases between. In germline, CDR1 is LNHDA, CDR2 SQIVND (reference sequence). There are 18 residues in the CDR3. The CDR3 sequence: CASSPTTFSRGAKNIQYF. CDR3 sequence (DNA): TGTGCCAGTAGTCCTACGACCTTCTCGAGAGGGGCCAAAAACATTCAGTACTTC.

This clone has only a few counts. The genes are TRBV28 and TRBJ2-5, with a tentative D call TRBD2 (5 bases). Germline assignment: CDR1 MDHEN and CDR2 SYDVKM. Between the trimmed V and J ends, which lost 7 bases and 5 bases, there was a span of 14 bases. This CDR3 spans 13 amino acids. The CDR3, as DNA: TGTGCCAGCACCTCATCCGGGGTCGAGACCCAGTACTTC. This sequence encodes CASTSSGVETQYF.

V usage is TRBV7-9 and J usage is TRBJ2-1, with 10 positions matching TRBD2. CDR1 is SEHNR, CDR2 FQNEAQ, per germline (reference sequence). Unmatched junction bases numbered 12, after V lost 1 base and J lost 12 bases. This CDR3 has 16 amino acids. The CDR3 sequence is CASSLEAQRAGGGQFF. CDR3 DNA sequence: TGTGCCAGCAGCTTAGAGGCCCAGCGAGCGGGAGGGGGGCAGTTCTTC.

This clone was found once. The rearrangement joins TRBV20-1 to TRBJ2-3; a possible D gene is TRBD1 (6 bases). The CDR3 runs 11 residues. Germline V gives CDR1 DFQATT, CDR2 SNEGSKA (reference sequence). V lost 6 bases, J lost 6 bases, and 10 bases lay in between. The CDR3, as DNA: TGCAGTGCGTCACAGGGTGATACGCAGTATTTT. It codes for CSASQGDTQYF.

The chain links TRBV18 to TRBJ1-4, with D unresolved. From germline, CDR1 is KGHSH and CDR2 LQKENI. This CDR3 is built from 12 residues. With 2 bases removed from V and 8 bases from J, the gap between germline ends came to 6 bases. The CDR3 bases are TGTGCCAGCTCACCATCTATGGAAAAACTGTTTTTT. Its protein is CASSPSMEKLFF.

This clone was seen more than once but under ten times. At one end, the junction sequence differs from germline, possibly due to a read error. The V and J genes are TRBV7-6 and TRBJ2-2; 7 bases match TRBD2. CDR1 is SGHVS, CDR2 FNYEAQ, per germline. This CDR3 is 15 amino acids long. CDR3 protein: CASSPSGAKTGELFF. The CDR3 DNA reads TGTGCCAGCAGCCCCAGCGGGGCGAAGACCGGGGAGCTGTTTTTT.

The chain is built from TRBV30 and TRBJ1-3; possible D gene TRBD1, 6 bases. V lost 2 bases, J lost 7 bases, and 18 bases lay in between. The germline V gene has CDR1 GTSNPN and CDR2 SVGIG (reference sequence). The CDR3 covers 15 residues. CDR3 in DNA: TGTGCCTGGAGTTCATACAGGGCGTTGTCGAACACCATATATTTT. Its protein is CAWSSYRALSNTIYF.

J is TRBJ2-7 and V is TRBV5-6, with D possibly matching TRBD2 (5 bases). Germline CDR1 SGHDT, CDR2 YYEEEE. The V gene lost 4 bases and the J gene lost 6 bases, with 17 bases spanning the gap. The CDR3 contains 14 residues. The CDR3 DNA is TGTGCCAGCAGCCCTCTAACTAGAAAGGGCGAGCAGTACTTC. Residues: CASSPLTRKGEQYF.

The chain combines TRBV6-5 with TRBJ2-7; 10 positions match TRBD2. This CDR3 is built from 14 residues. V trimming: 5 bases; J trimming: 7 bases; junction bases outside the gene matches: 8. Per germline, CDR1 MNHEY and CDR2 SVGAGI. CDR3 sequence reads: CASSQREGPGEQYF. CDR3 nucleotides: TGTGCCAGCAGTCAGCGGGAGGGCCCCGGAGAGCAGTACTTC.

The chain employs TRBV11-2 and TRBJ1-3; unclear D gene. This CDR3 spans 16 amino acids. The V end lost 3 bases, the J end lost 2 bases, and 14 bases lay between the germline ends. Germline-derived CDR1 and CDR2 are SGHAT and FQNNGV. CDR3 in amino acids: CASSFVGSLPGNTIYF. CDR3 DNA: TGTGCCAGCAGCTTCGTGGGCAGCCTGCCTGGAAACACCATATATTTT.

The V and J genes are TRBV5-5 and TRBJ2-7; D is possibly TRBD1 (6 bases). V gave up 3 bases and J gave up 2 bases, with 9 bases separating them. Germline CDR1 reads SGHKS; CDR2 reads YYEKEE (reference sequence). The CDR3 covers 13 residues. CDR3 residues: CASSSTGPYEQYF. CDR3 nucleotides: TGTGCCAGCAGCTCGACAGGCCCCTACGAGCAGTACTTC.